These T cell receptor beta chains were read from a single sample in a study of technical replicates of blood from a handful of donors. TCRdb's copy holds only in-frame clones and misses some; the assay was immunoSEQ multiplex PCR. The sample lists about 72,000 clones, about 90% occurring once. Sequencing was carried out using T cells isolated from PBMCs. The origin of the receptors is a human donor in good health. Both conserved end residues are part of each CDR3. A D gene is named only where the DNA matches it firmly. The listing skips clone size in some rows; elsewhere it reads once, few, many or a size class.

J gene,clone size,V gene,D gene,CDR3 protein,CDR3 DNA
TRBJ2-1,NA,TRBV7-6,TRBD1,CASSLILTGDHEQFF,TGTGCCAGCAGCTTAATCCTGACAGGGGACCATGAGCAGTTCTTC
TRBJ1-2,once,TRBV30,TRBD1,CAWVPGQGIHGYTF,TGTGCCTGGGTTCCGGGACAGGGGATTCATGGCTACACCTTC
TRBJ2-7,NA,TRBV29-1,TRBD2,CSVEFSSGSYEQYF,TGCAGCGTTGAATTTTCTAGCGGGAGCTACGAGCAGTACTTC
TRBJ2-4,NA,TRBV2,NA,CASSEGGPNIQYF,TGTGCCAGCAGTGAAGGAGGCCCAAACATTCAGTACTTC
TRBJ2-1,NA,TRBV28,TRBD2,CASSLPGGGNNEQFF,TGTGCCAGCAGTTTACCGGGCGGGGGTAACAATGAGCAGTTCTTC
TRBJ1-4,NA,TRBV28,NA,CASSFFSEVPEKLFF,TGTGCCAGCAGTTTCTTCAGTGAAGTCCCTGAAAAACTGTTTTTT
TRBJ1-5,once,TRBV19,TRBD1,CASRGQGNQPQHF,TGTGCCAGTAGAGGACAGGGAAATCAGCCCCAGCATTTT
TRBJ1-1,NA,TRBV2,TRBD1,CASSGTGLTEAFF,TGTGCCAGCAGCGGGACAGGGCTTACTGAAGCTTTCTTT
TRBJ1-4,once,TRBV6-5,NA,CASSLPLEKLFF,TGTGCCAGCAGTCTCCCCCTTGAAAAACTGTTTTTT
TRBJ2-1,NA,TRBV19,TRBD1,CASNPDRENEQFF,TGTGCCAGTAACCCGGACAGGGAGAATGAGCAGTTCTTC
TRBJ2-7,NA,TRBV27,TRBD2,CASSLSSSGRNYEQYF,TGTGCCAGCAGTCTCTCCTCTAGCGGGAGAAATTACGAGCAGTACTTC
TRBJ1-1,few,TRBV30,TRBD1,CAWSPRDRVFYRTEAFF,TGTGCCTGGAGTCCCCGGGACAGGGTATTTTATAGGACTGAAGCTTTCTTT
TRBJ2-4,NA,TRBV28,NA,CASSLDKEGAKNIQYF,TGTGCCAGCAGTTTAGACAAGGAGGGGGCCAAAAACATTCAGTACTTC
TRBJ2-3,NA,TRBV29-1,TRBD2,CSVERGSTDTQYF,TGCAGCGTCGAGCGGGGAAGCACAGATACGCAGTATTTT
TRBJ2-2,NA,TRBV4-1,NA,CASSQEGVPGDTGELFF,TGCGCCAGCAGCCAAGAGGGGGTACCGGGGGACACCGGGGAGCTGTTTTTT
TRBJ2-2,NA,TRBV27,NA,CASSGTIEWGELFF,TGTGCCAGCAGTGGGACAATAGAATGGGGGGAGCTGTTTTTT
TRBJ1-5,NA,TRBV30,TRBD1,CAWSVNRGLQPQHF,TGTGCCTGGAGTGTGAACAGGGGGCTCCAGCCCCAGCATTTT
TRBJ2-1,NA,TRBV9,NA,CASSDDSRGQFF,TGTGCCAGCAGCGACGACAGCCGAGGGCAGTTCTTC
TRBJ1-1,NA,TRBV6-1,TRBD1,CASSEQGAVNTEAFF,TGTGCCAGCAGTGAACAGGGGGCGGTGAACACTGAAGCTTTCTTT
TRBJ2-7,NA,TRBV14,NA,CASSQDPADEQYF,TGTGCCAGCAGCCAAGATCCGGCGGACGAGCAGTACTTC
TRBJ2-7,NA,TRBV27,TRBD1,CASSPGTVYEQYF,TGTGCCAGCAGTCCCGGGACAGTCTACGAGCAGTACTTC
TRBJ2-1,NA,TRBV27,TRBD2,CASSLWLADNEQFF,TGTGCCAGCAGTTTATGGCTAGCGGACAATGAGCAGTTCTTC
TRBJ1-1,few,TRBV2,NA,CASNIGTLNTEAFF,TGTGCCAGCAACATAGGGACTTTGAACACTGAAGCTTTCTTT
TRBJ2-1,NA,TRBV5-1,NA,CASSLGEGYNEQFF,TGCGCCAGCAGCTTGGGAGAGGGATACAATGAGCAGTTCTTC
TRBJ2-7,NA,TRBV29-1,TRBD1,CSVTSGTGFPYEQYF,TGCAGCGTTACATCCGGGACAGGGTTCCCCTACGAGCAGTACTTC
TRBJ2-5,NA,TRBV4-2,NA,CASSQDHGETQYF,TGTGCCAGCAGCCAAGATCACGGAGAGACCCAGTACTTC
TRBJ2-3,NA,TRBV2,NA,CASSFLAPEGADTQYF,TGTGCCAGCAGTTTTTTAGCGCCCGAGGGAGCAGATACGCAGTATTTT